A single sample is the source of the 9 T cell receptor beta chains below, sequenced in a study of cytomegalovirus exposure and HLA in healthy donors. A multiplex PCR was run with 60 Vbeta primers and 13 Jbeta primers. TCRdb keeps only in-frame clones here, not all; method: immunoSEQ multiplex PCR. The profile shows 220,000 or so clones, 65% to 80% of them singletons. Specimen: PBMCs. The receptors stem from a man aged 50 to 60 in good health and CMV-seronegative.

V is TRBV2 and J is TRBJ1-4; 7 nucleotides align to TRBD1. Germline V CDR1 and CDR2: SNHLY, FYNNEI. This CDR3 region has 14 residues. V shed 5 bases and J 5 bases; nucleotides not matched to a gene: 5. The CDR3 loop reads CASSRQGANEKLFF. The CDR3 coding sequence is TGTGCCAGCAGTCGACAGGGCGCGAATGAAAAACTGTTTTTT.

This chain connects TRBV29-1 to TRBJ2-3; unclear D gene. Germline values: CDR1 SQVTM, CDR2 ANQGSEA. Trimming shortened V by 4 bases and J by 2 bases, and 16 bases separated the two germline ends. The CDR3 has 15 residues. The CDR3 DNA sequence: TGCAGCGTTGGCCCGAGGCTAACTTTCACAGATACGCAGTATTTT. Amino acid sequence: CSVGPRLTFTDTQYF.

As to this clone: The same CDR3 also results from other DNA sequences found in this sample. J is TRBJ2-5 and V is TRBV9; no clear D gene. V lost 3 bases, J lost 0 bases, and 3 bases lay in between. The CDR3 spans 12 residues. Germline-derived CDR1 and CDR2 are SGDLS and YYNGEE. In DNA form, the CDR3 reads TGTGCCAGCAGCGCTAACCAAGAGACCCAGTACTTC. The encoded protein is CASSANQETQYF.

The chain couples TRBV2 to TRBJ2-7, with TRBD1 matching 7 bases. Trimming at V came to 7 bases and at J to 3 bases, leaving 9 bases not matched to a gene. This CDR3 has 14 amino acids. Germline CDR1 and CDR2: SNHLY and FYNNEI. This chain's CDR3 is CASKRTGEIYEQYF. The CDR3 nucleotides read TGTGCCAGCAAACGAACAGGGGAAATCTACGAGCAGTACTTC.

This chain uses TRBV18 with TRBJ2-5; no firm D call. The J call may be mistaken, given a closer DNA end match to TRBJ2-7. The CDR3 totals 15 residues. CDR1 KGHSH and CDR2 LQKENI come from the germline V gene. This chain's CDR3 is CASSPPSRRDYEQYF. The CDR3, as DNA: TGTGCCAGCTCACCACCGTCTAGAAGAGACTACGAGCAGTACTTC.

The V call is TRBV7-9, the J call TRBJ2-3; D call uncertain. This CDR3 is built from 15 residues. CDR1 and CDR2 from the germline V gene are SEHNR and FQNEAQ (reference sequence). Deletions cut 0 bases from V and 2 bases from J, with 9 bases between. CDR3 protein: CASSLARGLTDTQYF. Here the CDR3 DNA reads TGTGCCAGCAGCTTAGCCCGAGGCCTCACAGATACGCAGTATTTT.

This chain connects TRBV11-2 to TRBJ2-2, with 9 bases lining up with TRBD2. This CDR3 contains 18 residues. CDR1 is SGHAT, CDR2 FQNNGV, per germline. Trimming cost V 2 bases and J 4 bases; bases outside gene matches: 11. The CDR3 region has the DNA TGTGCCAGCAGCTTAATCATGGCCAGCGGGAGGCTCACCGGGGAGCTGTTTTTT. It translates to CASSLIMASGRLTGELFF.

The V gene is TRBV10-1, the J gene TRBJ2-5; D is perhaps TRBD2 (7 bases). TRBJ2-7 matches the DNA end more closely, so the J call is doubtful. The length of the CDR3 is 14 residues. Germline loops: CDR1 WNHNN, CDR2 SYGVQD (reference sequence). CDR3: CASSDRGGTDEQYF. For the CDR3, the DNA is TGCGCCAGCAGTGACAGGGGAGGGACGGACGAGCAGTACTTC.

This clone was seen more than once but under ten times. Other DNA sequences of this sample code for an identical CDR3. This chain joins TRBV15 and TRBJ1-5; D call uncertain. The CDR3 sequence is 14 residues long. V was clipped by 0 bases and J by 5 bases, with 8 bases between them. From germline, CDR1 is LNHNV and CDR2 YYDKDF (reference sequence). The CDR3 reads CATSRDPGDQPQHF. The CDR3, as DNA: TGTGCCACCAGCAGAGATCCGGGAGATCAGCCCCAGCATTTT.